The present entry profiles one T cell receptor (beta chain) with its context. This clonotype was observed a handful of times. The clone's antigen remains unknown. Base qualities are missing; no much larger clone stands one base away. This entry is derived from a study of human T cells and chemical hapten exposure (dated by TCRdb to 2020 to 2022). Study-wide context: For sensitization, 2% DPC in acetone was applied to a roughly 2 cm by roughly 2 cm area of upper inner arm skin. Patients additionally received weekly therapeutic DPC doses to the scalp throughout the approximately 25-week study period. Patch testing was performed on the upper back with Finn chambers containing 0.01% DPC, and the patch tests were scored after 6 days according to International Contact Dermatitis Research Group standards. The patient cohort, mostly female, included alopecia areata with under or over 50% scalp involvement, alopecia totalis and alopecia universalis. Libraries were combined into a pool for sequencing, and differences in TCR yield between samples came mainly from small differences in library volumes within the pool. The study tracked peripheral blood TCR repertoire changes in vivo during primary and secondary sensitization to the hapten diphenylcyclopropenone (DPC) in alopecia patients. Blood was sampled from patients pre-sensitization (week 0) and at 2, 6 and about 24 weeks after DPC sensitization. For TCR sequencing, blood came from 25 to 35 alopecia patients at anywhere from one to four time points (pre-sensitization, 2, 6 and 24 weeks).

Explained via the paper, the time point label denotes: pre-sensitization, week 0. Explained via the paper, the treatment or condition label denotes: therapeutic diphenylcyclopropenone sensitization with weekly scalp DPC. Blood at each patch-test visit was drawn before the patch test was applied. Eligible patients were aged 18 to 70, diagnosed with alopecia, deemed suitable for DPC therapy, and excluded if pregnant. Total RNA was isolated from unfractionated whole blood collected in Tempus Blood RNA tubes. What the work shows at the level of the full study, not this receptor alone: Compared with pre-sensitization or healthy control sets, expanded TCRs formed significantly more large CDR3 similarity clusters, which is consistent with antigen-driven responses. Patch test score was positively correlated with the number of PT1 expanded TCRs, with significance at thresholds 8, 16 and 32 but not at 4. Alopecia, a presumed autoimmune disease, was present in all patients, so the immune response of the patients might differ from that of healthy individuals. Repeated subsampling changed both the strength of the expansion versus patch-test correlation and the threshold at which the correlation became significant. The number of TCRs above 1 in 1000 frequency did not change with DPC sensitization; there was no evidence of global repertoire structure alterations.

Libraries were constructed by RACE. TCRdb names NextSeq 500 as the instrument used. During library preparation, unique molecular identifiers were attached to individual cDNA molecules so that TCRs could be counted quantitatively and reproducibly. Both TCR alpha and TCR beta chains were sequenced from each blood RNA sample. Processing in the source paper ran as follows. A median of roughly 100,000 TCRs per sample was observed, with a range of 23,224 to 690,600. The Decombinator software suite was used to annotate the V, J and CDR3 of the TCR reads. For PS versus PT1 abundance plots, all samples were subsampled to the same number of TCRs (28,000). Expanded TCRs were defined as absent before sensitization and observed at least eight times at the 2-week time point. Through fastp at Q25 and MiXCR, TCRdb rebuilt clones from the public reads, retaining in-frame beta chains. Identical CDR3 protein sequences are pooled into one entry, listed with their most common genes and DNA. In this record, the V and J calls reflect TCRdb's handling and not the investigators' own analysis. A total of about 250,000 distinct CDR3 sequences appear in this sample, just under 8% of them only once. The ten biggest clones cover roughly 1.2% of the sample.

In the germline V gene, CDR1 corresponds to MNHNS and CDR2 to SASEGT. The cysteine opens and the phenylalanine closes a CDR3 of 15 amino acids. CDR3 DNA only is kept here, 45 bases in frame from base 1. Trimming accounts for 6 bases at V and 4 bases at J, while the number of junction bases matched to no gene is 7. The V gene is TRBV6-1 and the J gene is TRBJ1-5; 9 bases in between match TRBD1. Sequences were derived from whole blood, sampled in connection with sensitization to the hapten diphenylcyclopropenone (DPC). The clonotype comes from a young man with alopecia areata. Some clones in this sample may be carry-over from other donors' samples. The base sequence is TGTGCCAGCAGAGAACAGGGGGCGTCAAATCAGCCCCAGCATTTT. Translation gives CASREQGASNQPQHF.